The TCR beta chain described here comes from a study of metastatic and nonmetastatic thyroid tumors. Overall study results and limits: TCR beta diversity was reportedly significantly higher in malignant thyroid tumors than benign nodules, in blood and tumor.

The CDR3 loop spans 14 amino acids. Losses at the gene ends were 0 bases for V and 5 bases for J; bases not matched to a gene: 7. CDR1 is DFQATT and CDR2 is SNEGSKA in the germline V gene (reference sequence). No treatment of any kind had been given to any patient before thyroid surgery. Only a few counts were recorded for this clone. No antigen is known for it. TCRdb re-clonotyped the PCR reads via MiXCR. The sample carries more than 4,000 clones, roughly 37% recorded once. V gene TRBV20-1 combines with J gene TRBJ2-7, with 7 nucleotides matching TRBD2. The sequenced sample was adjacent normal tissue. The source of this sequence is a female donor with papillary thyroid cancer or a benign thyroid nodule (not recorded which). Some clones in this sample may be carry-over from other donors' samples. The CDR3 is CSARDGAGKNEQYF. CDR3 coding DNA: TGCAGTGCTAGAGATGGAGCGGGAAAGAACGAGCAGTACTTC.